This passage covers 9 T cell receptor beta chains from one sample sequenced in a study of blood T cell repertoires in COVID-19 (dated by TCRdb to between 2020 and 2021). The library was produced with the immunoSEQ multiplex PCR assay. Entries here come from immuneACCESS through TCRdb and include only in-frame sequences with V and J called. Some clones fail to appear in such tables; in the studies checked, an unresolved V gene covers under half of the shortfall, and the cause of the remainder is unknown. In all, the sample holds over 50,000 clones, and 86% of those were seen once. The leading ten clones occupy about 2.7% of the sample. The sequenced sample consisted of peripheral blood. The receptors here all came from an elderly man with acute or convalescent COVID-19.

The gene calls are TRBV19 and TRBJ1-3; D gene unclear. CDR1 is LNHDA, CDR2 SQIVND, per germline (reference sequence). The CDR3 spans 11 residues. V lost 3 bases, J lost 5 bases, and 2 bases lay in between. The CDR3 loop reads CASSIRNTIYF. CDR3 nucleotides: TGTGCCAGTAGTATTAGAAACACCATATATTTT.

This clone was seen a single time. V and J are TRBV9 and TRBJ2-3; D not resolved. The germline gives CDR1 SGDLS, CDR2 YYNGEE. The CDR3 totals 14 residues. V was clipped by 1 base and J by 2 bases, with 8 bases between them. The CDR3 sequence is CASSVIQDTDTQYF. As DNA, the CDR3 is TGTGCCAGCAGCGTAATCCAGGACACAGATACGCAGTATTTT.

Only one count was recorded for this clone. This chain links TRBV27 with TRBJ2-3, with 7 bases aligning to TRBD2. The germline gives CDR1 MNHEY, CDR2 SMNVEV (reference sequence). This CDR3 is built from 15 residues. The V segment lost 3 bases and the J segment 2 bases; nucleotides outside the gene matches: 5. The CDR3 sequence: CASSFLRGNTDTQYF. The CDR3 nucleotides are TGTGCCAGCAGTTTTTTGCGGGGGAACACAGATACGCAGTATTTT.

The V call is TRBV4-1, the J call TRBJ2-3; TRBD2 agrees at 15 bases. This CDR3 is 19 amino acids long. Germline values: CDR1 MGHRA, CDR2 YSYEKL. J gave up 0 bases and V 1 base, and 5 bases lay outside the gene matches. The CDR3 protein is CASSQVGLAGGPSTDTQYF. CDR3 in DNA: TGCGCCAGCAGCCAAGTTGGACTAGCGGGGGGGCCTAGCACAGATACGCAGTATTTT.

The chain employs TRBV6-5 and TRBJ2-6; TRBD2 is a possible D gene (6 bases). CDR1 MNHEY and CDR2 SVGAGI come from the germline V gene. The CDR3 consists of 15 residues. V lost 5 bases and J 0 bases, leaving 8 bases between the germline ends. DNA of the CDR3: TGTGCCAGCAGTCCCGGGGGCTCTGGGGCCAACGTCCTGACTTTC. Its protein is CASSPGGSGANVLTF.

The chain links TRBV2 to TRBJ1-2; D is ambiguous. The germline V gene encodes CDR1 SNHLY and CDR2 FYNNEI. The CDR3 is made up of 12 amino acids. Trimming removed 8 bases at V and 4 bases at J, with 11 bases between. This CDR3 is CASSFAGYGYTF. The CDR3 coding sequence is TGTGCCAGCTCCTTTGCCGGCTATGGCTACACCTTC.

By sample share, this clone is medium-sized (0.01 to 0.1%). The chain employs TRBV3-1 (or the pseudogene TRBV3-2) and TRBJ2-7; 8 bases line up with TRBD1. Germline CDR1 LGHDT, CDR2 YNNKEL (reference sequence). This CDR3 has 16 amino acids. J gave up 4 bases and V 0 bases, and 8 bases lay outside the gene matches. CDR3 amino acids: CASSQDLPGGYYEQYF. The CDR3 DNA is TGTGCCAGCAGCCAAGATCTCCCAGGGGGCTATTACGAGCAGTACTTC.

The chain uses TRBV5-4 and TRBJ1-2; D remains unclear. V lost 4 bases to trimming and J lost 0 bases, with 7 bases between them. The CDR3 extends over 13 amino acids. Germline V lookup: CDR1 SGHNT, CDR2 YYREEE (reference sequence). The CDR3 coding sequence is TGTGCCAGCAGCCCAGAAACTAACTATGGCTACACCTTC. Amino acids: CASSPETNYGYTF. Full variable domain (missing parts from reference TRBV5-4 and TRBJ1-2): ETGVTQSPTHLIKTRGQQVTLRCSSQSGHNTVSWYQQALGQGPQFIFQYYREEENGRGNFPPRFSGLQFPNYSSELNVNALELDDSALYLCASSPETNYGYTFGSGTRLTVV.

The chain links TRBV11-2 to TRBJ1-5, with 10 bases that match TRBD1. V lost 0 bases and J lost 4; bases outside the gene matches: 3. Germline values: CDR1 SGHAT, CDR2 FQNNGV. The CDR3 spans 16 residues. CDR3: CASSLDGQGGNQPQHF. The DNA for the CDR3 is TGTGCCAGCAGCTTAGACGGACAGGGGGGAAATCAGCCCCAGCATTTT.